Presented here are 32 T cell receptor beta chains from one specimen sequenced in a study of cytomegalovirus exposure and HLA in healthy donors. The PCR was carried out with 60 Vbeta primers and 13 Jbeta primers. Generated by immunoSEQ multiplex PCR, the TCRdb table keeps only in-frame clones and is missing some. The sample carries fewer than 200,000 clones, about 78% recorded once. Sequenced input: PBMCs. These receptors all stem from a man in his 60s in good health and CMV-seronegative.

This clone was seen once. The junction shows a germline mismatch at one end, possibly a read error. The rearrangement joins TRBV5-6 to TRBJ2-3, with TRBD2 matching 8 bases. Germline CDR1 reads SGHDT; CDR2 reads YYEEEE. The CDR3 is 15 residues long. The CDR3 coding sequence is TGTGCCAGCAGCTTGGATAGGACTAGCAAAGATACGCAGTATTTT. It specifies CASSLDRTSKDTQYF.

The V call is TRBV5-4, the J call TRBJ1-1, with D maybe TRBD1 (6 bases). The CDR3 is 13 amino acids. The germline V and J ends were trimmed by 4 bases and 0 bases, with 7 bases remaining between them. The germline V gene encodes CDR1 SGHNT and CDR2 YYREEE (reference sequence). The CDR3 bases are TGTGCCAGCAGCAGGGACATGAACACTGAAGCTTTCTTT. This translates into CASSRDMNTEAFF.

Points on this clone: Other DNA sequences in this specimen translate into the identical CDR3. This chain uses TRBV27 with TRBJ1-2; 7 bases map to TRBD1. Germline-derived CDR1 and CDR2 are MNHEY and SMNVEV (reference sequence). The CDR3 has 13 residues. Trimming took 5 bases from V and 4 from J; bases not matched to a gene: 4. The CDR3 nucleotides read TGTGCCAGCAGTCCACGGGACAGCTATGGCTACACCTTC. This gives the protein CASSPRDSYGYTF.

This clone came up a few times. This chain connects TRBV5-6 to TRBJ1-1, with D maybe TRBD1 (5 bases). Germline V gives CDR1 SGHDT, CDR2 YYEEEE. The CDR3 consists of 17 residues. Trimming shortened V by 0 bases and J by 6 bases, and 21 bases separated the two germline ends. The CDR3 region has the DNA TGTGCCAGCAGCTTGGGGGGCTGGGGCAGATGGGGGGCTGAAGCTTTCTTT. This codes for CASSLGGWGRWGAEAFF.

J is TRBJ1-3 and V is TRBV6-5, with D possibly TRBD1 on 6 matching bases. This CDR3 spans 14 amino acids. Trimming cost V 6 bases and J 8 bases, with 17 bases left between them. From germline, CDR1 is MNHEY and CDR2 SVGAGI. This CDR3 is CASRGGGSGHTIYF. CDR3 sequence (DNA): TGTGCCAGCAGAGGGGGTGGGTCCGGCCACACCATATATTTT.

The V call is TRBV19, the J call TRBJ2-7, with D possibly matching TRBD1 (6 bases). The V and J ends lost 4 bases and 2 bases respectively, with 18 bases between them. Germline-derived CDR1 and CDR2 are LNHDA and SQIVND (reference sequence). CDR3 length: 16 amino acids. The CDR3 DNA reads TGTGCCAGTAGTACCGGCAAAACAGGGAATCCCTACGAGCAGTACTTC. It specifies CASSTGKTGNPYEQYF.

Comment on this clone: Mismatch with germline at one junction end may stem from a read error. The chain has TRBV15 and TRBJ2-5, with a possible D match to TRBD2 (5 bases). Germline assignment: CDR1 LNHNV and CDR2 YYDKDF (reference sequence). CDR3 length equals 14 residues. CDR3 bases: TGTGCCACCAGCAGAGAATTAACTAGTGGCCAACCCCACTTC. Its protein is CATSRELTSGQPHF.

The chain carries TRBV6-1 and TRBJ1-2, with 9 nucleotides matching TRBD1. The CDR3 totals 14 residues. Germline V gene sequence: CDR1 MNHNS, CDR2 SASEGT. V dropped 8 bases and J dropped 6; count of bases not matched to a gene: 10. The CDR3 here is CASWDRAASDGYTF. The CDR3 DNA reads TGTGCCAGCTGGGACAGGGCGGCTTCGGATGGCTACACCTTC.

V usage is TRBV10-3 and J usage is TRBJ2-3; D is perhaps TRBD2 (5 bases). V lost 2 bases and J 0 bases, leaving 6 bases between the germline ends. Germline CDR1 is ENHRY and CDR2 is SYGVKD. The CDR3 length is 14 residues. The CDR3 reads CAISEGLSTDTQYF. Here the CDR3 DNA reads TGTGCCATCAGTGAGGGACTTAGCACAGATACGCAGTATTTT.

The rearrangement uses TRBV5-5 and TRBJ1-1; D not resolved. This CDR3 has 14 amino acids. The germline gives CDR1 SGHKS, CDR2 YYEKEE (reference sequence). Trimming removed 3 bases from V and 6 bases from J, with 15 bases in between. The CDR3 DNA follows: TGTGCCAGCAGCTCGCGGGGATCAACGGCTGAAGCTTTCTTT. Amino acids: CASSSRGSTAEAFF.

Written as DNA, the CDR3 is TGTGCCAGCAGTGAAGAACGGGTTCGAGGGGGCTACACCTTC. It encodes CASSEERVRGGYTF. This rearrangement joins TRBV6-1 to TRBJ1-2; D ambiguous. Trimming stripped 1 base from V and 8 bases from J, with 14 bases between. The CDR3 length is 14 residues. The V gene's germline CDR1 is MNHNS and CDR2 SASEGT.

In nucleotides, the CDR3 is TGTGCCAGTCGGGGGGGGCCCAGCACAGATACGCAGTATTTT. This codes for CASRGGPSTDTQYF. The J gene is TRBJ2-3, the V gene TRBV27; 8 nucleotides match TRBD2. CDR3 length: 14 amino acids. CDR1 and CDR2 (germline): MNHEY, SMNVEV (reference sequence). V trimming: 9 bases; J trimming: 0 bases; junction bases outside the gene matches: 5.

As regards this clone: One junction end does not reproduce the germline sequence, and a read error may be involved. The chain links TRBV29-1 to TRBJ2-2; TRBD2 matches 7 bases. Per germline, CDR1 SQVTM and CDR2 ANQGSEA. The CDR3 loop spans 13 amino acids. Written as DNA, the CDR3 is TGCAGCGTTGACCTACGGAGGGGAGGGGTGCTGTTTTTT. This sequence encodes CSVDLRRGGVLFF.

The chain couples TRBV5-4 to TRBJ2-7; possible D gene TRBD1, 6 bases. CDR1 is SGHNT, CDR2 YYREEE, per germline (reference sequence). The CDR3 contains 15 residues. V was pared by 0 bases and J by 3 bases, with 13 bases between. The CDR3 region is CASSLAGAGDYEQYF. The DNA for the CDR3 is TGTGCCAGCAGCTTGGCAGGGGCAGGCGACTACGAGCAGTACTTC.

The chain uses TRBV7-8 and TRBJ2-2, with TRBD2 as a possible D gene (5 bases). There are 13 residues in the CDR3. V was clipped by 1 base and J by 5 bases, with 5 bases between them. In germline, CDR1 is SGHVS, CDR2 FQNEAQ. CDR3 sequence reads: CASSLGGTGELFF. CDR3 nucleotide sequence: TGTGCCAGCAGCTTAGGAGGGACCGGGGAGCTGTTTTTT. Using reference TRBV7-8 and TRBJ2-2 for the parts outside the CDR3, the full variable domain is GAGVSQSPRYKVAKRGQDVALRCDPISGHVSLFWYQQALGQGPEFLTYFQNEAQLDKSGLPSDRFFAERPEGSVSTLKIQRTQQEDSAVYLCASSLGGTGELFFGEGSRLTVL.

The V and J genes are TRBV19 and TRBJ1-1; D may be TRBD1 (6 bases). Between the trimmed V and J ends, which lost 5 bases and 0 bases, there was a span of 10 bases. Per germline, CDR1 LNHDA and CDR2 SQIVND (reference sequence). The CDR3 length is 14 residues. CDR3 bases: TGTGCCAGTAGTCCCGGGACAATGAACACTGAAGCTTTCTTT. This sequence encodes CASSPGTMNTEAFF.

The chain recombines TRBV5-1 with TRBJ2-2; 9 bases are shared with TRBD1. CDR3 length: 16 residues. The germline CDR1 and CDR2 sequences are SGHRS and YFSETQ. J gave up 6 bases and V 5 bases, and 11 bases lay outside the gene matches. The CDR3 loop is CASRTSTGGISGELFF. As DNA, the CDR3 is TGCGCCAGCAGGACCTCGACAGGGGGAATCTCCGGGGAGCTGTTTTTT.

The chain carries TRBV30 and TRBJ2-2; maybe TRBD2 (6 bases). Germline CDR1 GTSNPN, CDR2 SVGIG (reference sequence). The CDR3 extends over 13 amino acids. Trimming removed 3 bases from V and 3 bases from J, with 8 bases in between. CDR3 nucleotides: TGTGCCTGGAGGGGACTTTACACCGGGGAGCTGTTTTTT. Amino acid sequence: CAWRGLYTGELFF.

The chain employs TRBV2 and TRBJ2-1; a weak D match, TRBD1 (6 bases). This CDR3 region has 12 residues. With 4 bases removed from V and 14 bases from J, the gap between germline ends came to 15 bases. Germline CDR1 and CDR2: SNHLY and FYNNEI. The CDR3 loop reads CASSGNREIEFF. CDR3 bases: TGTGCCAGCAGTGGAAACAGGGAAATCGAGTTCTTC.

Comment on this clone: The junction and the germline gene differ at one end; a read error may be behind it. This CDR3 reads CASSGGAGDLSYGQYF. CDR3 DNA: TGTGCCAGCAGCGGAGGAGCGGGGGACTTGTCCTACGGGCAGTACTTC. J is TRBJ2-7 and V is TRBV14; 8 bases align to TRBD2. Germline CDR1 and CDR2: SGHDN and FVKESK. The CDR3 is made up of 16 amino acids.

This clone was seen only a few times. This CDR3 reads CASSSRVRGEAFF. The DNA for the CDR3 is TGTGCCAGCAGTTCCAGGGTCCGGGGGGAAGCTTTCTTT. The rearrangement links TRBV6-5 to TRBJ1-1, with D perhaps TRBD1 (5 bases). Germline V CDR1 and CDR2: MNHEY, SVGAGI. Trimming removed 4 bases from V and 8 bases from J, with 14 bases in between. This CDR3 spans 13 amino acids.

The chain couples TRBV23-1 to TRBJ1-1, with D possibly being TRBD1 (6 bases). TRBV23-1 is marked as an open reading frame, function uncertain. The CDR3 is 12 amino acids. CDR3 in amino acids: CAPGGLDTEAFF. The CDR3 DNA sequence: TGCGCTCCGGGGGGGCTAGACACTGAAGCTTTCTTT.

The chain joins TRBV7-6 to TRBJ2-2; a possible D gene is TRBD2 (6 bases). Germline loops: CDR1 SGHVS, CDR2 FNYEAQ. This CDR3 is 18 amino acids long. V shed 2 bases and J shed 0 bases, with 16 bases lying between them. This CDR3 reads CASSLNSGGASNTGELFF. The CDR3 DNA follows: TGTGCCAGCAGCTTAAACTCAGGAGGGGCCTCGAACACCGGGGAGCTGTTTTTT. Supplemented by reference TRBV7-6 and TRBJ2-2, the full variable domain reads GAGVSQSPRYKVTKRGQDVALRCDPISGHVSLYWYRQALGQGPEFLTYFNYEAQQDKSGLPNDRFSAERPEGSISTLTIQRTEQRDSAMYRCASSLNSGGASNTGELFFGEGSRLTVL.

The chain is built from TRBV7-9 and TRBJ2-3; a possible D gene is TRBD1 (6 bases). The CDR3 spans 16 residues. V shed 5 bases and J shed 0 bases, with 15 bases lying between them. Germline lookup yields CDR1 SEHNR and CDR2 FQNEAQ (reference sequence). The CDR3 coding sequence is TGTGCCAGCAGCGATCACAGGGACGCCAGCACAGATACGCAGTATTTT. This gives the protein CASSDHRDASTDTQYF.

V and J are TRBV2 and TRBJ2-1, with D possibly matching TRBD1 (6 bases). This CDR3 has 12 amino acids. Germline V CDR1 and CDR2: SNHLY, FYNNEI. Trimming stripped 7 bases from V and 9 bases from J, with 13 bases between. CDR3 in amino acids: CASTNRVSEQFF. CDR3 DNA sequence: TGTGCCAGCACCAACAGGGTCAGTGAGCAGTTCTTC.

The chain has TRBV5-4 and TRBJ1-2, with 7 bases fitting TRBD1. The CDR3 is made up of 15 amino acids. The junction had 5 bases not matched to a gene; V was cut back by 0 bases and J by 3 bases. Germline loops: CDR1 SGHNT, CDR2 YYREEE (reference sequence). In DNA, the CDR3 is TGTGCCAGCAGCTTGGAGAGGAGGGGGCACTATGGCTACACCTTC. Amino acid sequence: CASSLERRGHYGYTF. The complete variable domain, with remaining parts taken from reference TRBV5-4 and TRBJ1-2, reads ETGVTQSPTHLIKTRGQQVTLRCSSQSGHNTVSWYQQALGQGPQFIFQYYREEENGRGNFPPRFSGLQFPNYSSELNVNALELDDSALYLCASSLERRGHYGYTFGSGTRLTVV.

CDR3 sequence reads: CASSLAGTDTQYF. CDR3 in DNA: TGTGCCAGCAGTTTGGCGGGCACAGATACGCAGTATTTT. The rearrangement uses TRBV28 and TRBJ2-3; D ambiguous. The CDR3 has 13 residues. The germline V gene encodes CDR1 MDHEN and CDR2 SYDVKM. The germline V and J ends were trimmed by 3 bases and 1 base, with 5 bases remaining between them.

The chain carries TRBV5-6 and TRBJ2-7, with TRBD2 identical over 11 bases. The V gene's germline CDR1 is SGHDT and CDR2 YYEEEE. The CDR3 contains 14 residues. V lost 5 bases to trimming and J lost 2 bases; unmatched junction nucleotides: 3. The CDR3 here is CASSSGRAPYEQYF. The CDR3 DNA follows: TGTGCCAGCAGTAGCGGGAGGGCGCCCTACGAGCAGTACTTC.

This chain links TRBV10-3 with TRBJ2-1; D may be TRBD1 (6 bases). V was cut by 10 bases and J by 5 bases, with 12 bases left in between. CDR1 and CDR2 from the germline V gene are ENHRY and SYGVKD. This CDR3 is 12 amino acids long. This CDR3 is CANAGANNEQFF. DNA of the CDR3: TGTGCCAACGCAGGGGCCAACAATGAGCAGTTCTTC.

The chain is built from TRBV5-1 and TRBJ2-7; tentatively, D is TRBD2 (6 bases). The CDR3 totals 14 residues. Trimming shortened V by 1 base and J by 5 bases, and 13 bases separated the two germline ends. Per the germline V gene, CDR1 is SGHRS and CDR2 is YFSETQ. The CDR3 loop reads CASSLLGEVDEQYF. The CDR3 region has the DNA TGCGCCAGCAGCTTGCTAGGGGAGGTCGACGAGCAGTACTTC.

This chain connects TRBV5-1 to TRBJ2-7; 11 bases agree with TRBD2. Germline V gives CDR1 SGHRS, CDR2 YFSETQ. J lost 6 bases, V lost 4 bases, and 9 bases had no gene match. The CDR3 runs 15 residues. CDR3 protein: CASSLETSGIGEQYF. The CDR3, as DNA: TGCGCCAGCAGCCTGGAGACTAGCGGGATAGGCGAGCAGTACTTC.

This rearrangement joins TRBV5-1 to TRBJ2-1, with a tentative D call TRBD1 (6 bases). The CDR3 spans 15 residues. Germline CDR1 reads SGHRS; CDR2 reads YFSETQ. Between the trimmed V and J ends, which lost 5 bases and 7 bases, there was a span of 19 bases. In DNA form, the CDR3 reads TGCGCCAGCAGACCAACAGGGCCCGTTGGAAATGAGCAGTTCTTC. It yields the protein CASRPTGPVGNEQFF.